The clone carrying this T cell receptor (beta chain) has ten or more counts. Its antigen is not identified. This CDR3 is 15 amino acids long. Trimming cost V 5 bases and J 1 base, with 14 bases left between them. Per the germline V gene, CDR1 is SGHTA and CDR2 is FQGNSA. This specimen comes from a study of early T cells in non-severe SARS-CoV-2 infection. Overall study results and limits: Database matching using VDJdb favored anti-spike CD8 responses, with private and CD4 specificities left missing.

TCRdb called the 5' RACE reads again in MiXCR, with one record for every CDR3 protein. The sample holds 25,000 to 30,000 distinct CDR3 sequences, roughly 5.1% seen once. The source material was whole blood. This rearrangement joins TRBV7-2 to TRBJ1-2; the D gene is possibly TRBD1 (6 bases). This TCR was recovered from an adult who was a healthcare worker with PCR-confirmed SARS-CoV-2 infection or an uninfected control (not recorded which). The CDR3 nucleotides are TGTGCCAGCAGCCCCAGGACAGTTAATAACTATGGCTACACCTTC. The encoded protein is CASSPRTVNNYGYTF.